These 10 T cell receptor beta chains were all obtained from the same sample, sequenced in a study of cytomegalovirus exposure and HLA in healthy donors. The study ran its PCR with 60 Vbeta and 13 Jbeta primers. Profiled with immunoSEQ multiplex PCR; TCRdb holds only in-frame clones, not every one. The sample has under 200,000 clones; roughly four fifths are singletons. Sequences were obtained from PBMCs. These receptors were obtained from a woman in her late teens or twenties in good health and CMV-seronegative.

The chain uses TRBV6-6 and TRBJ1-3; 8 bases line up with TRBD1. Losses at the gene ends were 5 bases for V and 0 bases for J; bases not matched to a gene: 0. This CDR3 has 14 amino acids. Germline-derived CDR1 and CDR2 are MNHNY and SVGAGI (reference sequence). CDR3 sequence: CASSGTGSGNTIYF. The CDR3, as DNA: TGTGCCAGCAGTGGGACAGGCTCTGGAAACACCATATATTTT.

This chain links TRBV21-1 with TRBJ2-7; the table's TRBD2 call for D was not verified on the DNA. TRBV21-1 constitutes a pseudogene. The CDR3 consists of 15 residues. The CDR3 spells CASSKVRREWYEQYF. CDR3 in DNA: TGTGCCAGCAGCAAAGTTCGAAGGGAGTGGTACGAGCAGTACTTC.

This clone was seen a handful of times. The chain couples TRBV2 to TRBJ2-1, with 8 bases that match TRBD2. The V and J ends lost 7 bases and 0 bases, in that order; junction bases with no gene match: 5. CDR1 is SNHLY and CDR2 is FYNNEI in the germline V gene. This CDR3 has 15 residues. CDR3 in DNA: TGTGCCAGCAAGCGGGCGGGAGGCTCCTACAATGAGCAGTTCTTC. Translation: CASKRAGGSYNEQFF.

This clone was observed a few times. V gene TRBV29-1 combines with J gene TRBJ1-5, with a weak D call TRBD1 (6 bases). This CDR3 region has 14 residues. Germline V gene lookup returns CDR1 SQVTM and CDR2 ANQGSEA. V was trimmed by 5 bases and J by 1 base, leaving 12 bases between them. The DNA of the CDR3 is TGCAGCGTTTCCAGGGGATCCAGCAATCAGCCCCAGCATTTT. Translating it yields CSVSRGSSNQPQHF.

V is TRBV7-9 and J is TRBJ2-5; the D gene is possibly TRBD1 (5 bases). From germline, CDR1 is SEHNR and CDR2 FQNEAQ (reference sequence). The CDR3 loop spans 14 amino acids. V was trimmed by 5 bases and J by 2 bases, leaving 12 bases between them. In DNA form, the CDR3 reads TGTGCCAGCAGCCCCACGACAGTTCAAGAGACCCAGTACTTC. It is translated as CASSPTTVQETQYF.

This clone was recorded once. The chain carries TRBV6-4 and TRBJ2-3; D perhaps matches TRBD1 (6 bases). The CDR3 spans 14 residues. Germline V gene lookup returns CDR1 MRHNA and CDR2 SNTAGT. V lost 10 bases and J 2 bases, leaving 16 bases between the germline ends. The CDR3 nucleotides are TGTGCCACCACACCTGGACAGCTCACAGATACGCAGTATTTT. Amino acids: CATTPGQLTDTQYF.

The chain carries TRBV11-2 and TRBJ1-6, with 9 nucleotides matching TRBD1. Trimming cost V 4 bases and J 10 bases; bases outside gene matches: 5. This CDR3 has 14 amino acids. CDR1 and CDR2 (germline): SGHAT, FQNNGV. This CDR3 reads CASSYGTGKSPLHF. The CDR3 DNA reads TGTGCCAGCAGCTACGGGACAGGGAAATCACCCCTCCACTTT.

This sequence joins TRBV29-1 and TRBJ2-7; 11 bases fit TRBD2. The J segment lost 3 bases and the V segment lost 4 bases, leaving 8 bases of the junction unmatched. The CDR3 is 15 amino acids. Germline values: CDR1 SQVTM, CDR2 ANQGSEA. As DNA, the CDR3 is TGCAGCGTTGCCGAACTAGCGGGAGTCGTCTACGAGCAGTACTTC. Translating gives CSVAELAGVVYEQYF.

The V gene is TRBV28, the J gene TRBJ1-2; D uncertain. There are 11 residues in the CDR3. CDR1 and CDR2 (germline): MDHEN, SYDVKM. V dropped 10 bases and J dropped 2 bases, with 8 bases sitting between them. The CDR3 is CATSQNYGYTF. The CDR3 nucleotides read TGTGCCACCTCACAGAACTATGGCTACACCTTC.

The chain recombines TRBV28 with TRBJ2-7; TRBD1 agrees at 9 bases. The CDR3 consists of 15 residues. Germline V gene lookup returns CDR1 MDHEN and CDR2 SYDVKM. Trimming took 6 bases from V and 4 from J; bases not matched to a gene: 10. CDR3 nucleotide sequence: TGTGCCAGCAGCCCCAGGACAGGGGCCTTGTACGAGCAGTACTTC. Encoded protein: CASSPRTGALYEQYF. Based on the CDR3 plus reference TRBV28 and TRBJ2-7, the full variable domain is DVKVTQSSRYLVKRTGEKVFLECVQDMDHENMFWYRQDPGLGLRLIYFSYDVKMKEKGDIPEGYSVSREKKERFSLILESASTNQTSMYLCASSPRTGALYEQYFGPGTRLTVT.